Presented here are 12 T cell receptor beta chains from one specimen sequenced in a study of response to subunit inactivated influenza vaccine. Using its own MiXCR run on the RT-PCR reads, TCRdb lists one record per CDR3 protein. The sample yields 550,000 to 600,000 distinct CDR3 sequences, 10% to 15% seen once. The input for sequencing was PBMCs from blood, taken on the day of vaccination. All receptors come from a middle-aged man who received an inactivated influenza vaccine.

This clonotype was seen many times. The rearrangement uses TRBV12-3 or TRBV12-4 and TRBJ1-4; perhaps TRBD1 as D (6 bases). The CDR3 length is 14 residues. V lost 6 bases and J lost 6, with 14 bases in between. The CDR3 loop is CASSPGVVDEKLFF. CDR3 bases: TGTGCCAGCAGCCCAGGGGTAGTAGATGAAAAACTGTTTTTT.

A word on this clonotype: One end of the junction is discordant with germline, which a read error may explain. The V and J genes are TRBV19 and TRBJ2-6; TRBD1 is a possible D gene (5 bases). This CDR3 region has 13 residues. Germline V gene lookup returns CDR1 LNHDA and CDR2 SQIVND (reference sequence). The CDR3 sequence is CATTQSGADVLTF. For the CDR3, the DNA is TGTGCCACCACTCAGTCTGGGGCCGACGTCCTGACTTTC.

This clonotype was counted between two and nine times. The chain links TRBV12-3 or TRBV12-4 to TRBJ2-3; D might be TRBD1 or TRBD2, each matching 5 bases. The V end lost 6 bases, the J end lost 6 bases, and 16 bases lay between the germline ends. CDR3 length: 14 residues. CDR3 nucleotides: TGTGCCAGCAGACGCCTCGGGGCCGGGGATACGCAGTATTTT. It translates to CASRRLGAGDTQYF.

This clonotype has only a few counts. This chain uses TRBV7-6 with TRBJ2-3, with D perhaps matching TRBD1 or TRBD2 (6 bases each). The germline CDR1 and CDR2 sequences are SGHVS and FNYEAQ. There are 18 residues in the CDR3. With 1 base removed from V and 4 bases from J, the gap between germline ends came to 21 bases. The CDR3 DNA is TGTGCCAGCAGCTTAGAAAGGGGACGGAGGGGGAGCCCAGATACGCAGTATTTT. As protein: CASSLERGRRGSPDTQYF.

The chain is built from TRBV5-1 and TRBJ2-1; the D gene is possibly TRBD2 (5 bases). The CDR3 is 13 amino acids. CDR1 and CDR2 (germline): SGHRS, YFSETQ. V shed 3 bases and J shed 8 bases, with 12 bases lying between them. CDR3 DNA: TGCGCCAGCAGCTATACTAGTAACTATGAGCAGTTCTTC. It is translated as CASSYTSNYEQFF.

V is TRBV11-2 and J is TRBJ2-3; 15 bases are shared with TRBD2. This CDR3 is built from 18 residues. The V gene's germline CDR1 is SGHAT and CDR2 FQNNGV. J was trimmed by 1 base and V by 4 bases; bases with no gene match: 6. The CDR3 DNA sequence: TGTGCCAGCAGCTCGGGACTAGCGGGGGGATCGGGCACAGATACGCAGTATTTT. Protein product: CASSSGLAGGSGTDTQYF. Variable domain in full (rest from reference TRBV11-2 and TRBJ2-3): EAGVAQSPRYKIIEKRQSVAFWCNPISGHATLYWYQQILGQGPKLLIQFQNNGVVDDSQLPKDRFSAERLKGVDSTLKIQPAKLEDSAVYLCASSSGLAGGSGTDTQYFGPGTRLTVL.

The V and J genes are TRBV5-1 and TRBJ1-1, with D hard to call. This CDR3 region has 16 residues. V dropped 2 bases and J dropped 1 base, with 15 bases sitting between them. The V gene's germline CDR1 is SGHRS and CDR2 YFSETQ. The CDR3 protein is CASSFGPGGENTEAFF. DNA of the CDR3: TGCGCCAGCAGCTTTGGACCTGGCGGGGAGAACACTGAAGCTTTCTTT. The full variable domain, with the rest looked up from reference TRBV5-1 and TRBJ1-1, is KAGVTQTPRYLIKTRGQQVTLSCSPISGHRSVSWYQQTPGQGLQFLFEYFSETQRNKGNFPGRFSGRQFSNSRSEMNVSTLELGDSALYLCASSFGPGGENTEAFFGQGTRLTVV.

The table lists this clonotype with a few counts. The chain couples TRBV29-1 to TRBJ2-3; TRBD1 aligns across 8 bases. Germline V gives CDR1 SQVTM, CDR2 ANQGSEA. The CDR3 sequence is 14 residues long. V gave up 6 bases and J gave up 6 bases; unmatched junction bases: 11. The CDR3 DNA follows: TGCAGCGTAGCTCCCAGGGGGCATGTGGATACGCAGTATTTT. Translated, it gives CSVAPRGHVDTQYF.

This clonotype has ten or more counts. The CDR3 DNA is TGTGCCAGCAGCTTTACAGGGGGTCCCTCCTACGAGCAGTACTTC. Translation: CASSFTGGPSYEQYF. The J gene is TRBJ2-7, the V gene TRBV7-2; 8 positions match TRBD1. Germline assignment: CDR1 SGHTA and CDR2 FQGNSA. The CDR3 sequence is 15 residues long. The trim removed 3 bases at V and 0 bases at J, leaving 4 bases unmatched.

This clonotype has a count of ten or more. The chain carries TRBV29-1 and TRBJ1-2, with D possibly being TRBD1 (5 bases). The V gene lost 3 bases and the J gene lost 8 bases, with 10 bases spanning the gap. CDR3 length equals 11 residues. Per germline, CDR1 SQVTM and CDR2 ANQGSEA. This CDR3 is CSVDAREGYTF. The CDR3 DNA sequence: TGCAGCGTTGACGCCAGGGAGGGCTACACCTTC.

CDR3: CASSLEFPGATNEKLFF. In DNA form, the CDR3 reads TGTGCCAGCAGTTTAGAGTTCCCGGGGGCGACTAATGAAAAACTGTTTTTT. The rearrangement uses TRBV28 and TRBJ1-4; D may be TRBD1 (6 bases). Germline CDR1 MDHEN, CDR2 SYDVKM. V dropped 2 bases and J dropped 2 bases, with 15 bases sitting between them. The CDR3 is 17 residues long.

V is TRBV30 and J is TRBJ1-3; 9 bases match TRBD1. V lost 3 bases, J lost 6 bases, and 6 bases stayed unmatched. Looked up from germline, CDR1 is GTSNPN and CDR2 is SVGIG (reference sequence). This CDR3 has 14 amino acids. The CDR3 DNA reads TGTGCCTGGAGCCCCGGGACAGGGCTAAACACCATATATTTT. Protein product: CAWSPGTGLNTIYF.